Described below is a single T cell receptor (beta chain) sequence and its context. The antigen is undetermined. The entry originates in a study of cytomegalovirus exposure and HLA in healthy donors. The PCR contained 60 Vbeta and 13 Jbeta primers. This table comes from immunoSEQ multiplex PCR, and its TCRdb copy is limited to in-frame clones, with some not included. The listing records approximately 110,000 clones. In germline, CDR1 is SEHNR, CDR2 FQNEAQ (reference sequence). Trimming cost V 5 bases and J 3 bases, with 14 bases left between them. The CDR3 loop spans 15 amino acids. Study-wide points: Researchers reported in a later analysis that common viral pathogens appeared linked to several top clusters.

The clonotype comes from a man in his late teens or twenties in good health and CMV-seronegative. This chain joins TRBV7-9 and TRBJ2-4, with D possibly matching TRBD2 (7 bases). Sample: PBMCs. The CDR3 protein is CASSPYREGKNIQYF. The CDR3 DNA sequence: TGTGCCAGCAGCCCCTACAGGGAGGGCAAAAACATTCAGTACTTC.